The next 22 T cell receptor beta chains were all read from a single sample in a study of T cells in women clearing cervical HPV infection. Profiled with immunoSEQ multiplex PCR; TCRdb holds only in-frame clones, not every one. This listing includes some 30,000 clones. Sequencing was performed on blood buffy coat. The receptors were gathered from a woman between 18 and 69 years old with a cervical HPV16 infection that either progressed to CIN3+ or cleared (not recorded which).

As concerns this clone: The sample contains more than one DNA sequence encoding this CDR3. CDR3 DNA, as far as it was read: TGTGCCAGCAGTTATTACTTCGGGACAGAGAACACTGAA. Residues: CASSYYFGTENTE. The complete CDR3 sequence is CASSYYFGTENTEAFF. V and J are TRBV6-2 or TRBV6-3 and TRBJ1-1, with 7 positions matching TRBD1. The sequence runs out 3 residues before the end of the CDR3; the remainder is reconstructed from the germline J gene. Trimming at V came to 3 bases and at J to 1 base, leaving 8 bases not matched to a gene. The CDR3 is 16 residues long. Germline V gene data show CDR1 as MNHEY and CDR2 as SVGEGT.

About this clone: The read gets to within 3 residues of the CDR3 end, and the germline J gene fills in the rest. This chain uses TRBV18 with TRBJ1-2; 8 bases are a match to TRBD1. The CDR3 extends over 15 amino acids. The germline V gene encodes CDR1 KGHSH and CDR2 LQKENI. The sequenced CDR3 bases are TGTGCCAGCTCGCCAGCTCCAGGGGGCGCAGATACC. Its protein is CASSPAPGGADT. The full CDR3 is CASSPAPGGADTYTF.

Points on this clone: The sequence runs out 3 residues before the end of the CDR3; the remainder is reconstructed from the germline J gene. V is TRBV11-2 and J is TRBJ2-7; D call uncertain. The CDR3 length is 13 residues. Trimming stripped 0 bases from V and 2 bases from J, with 5 bases between. Germline V gene lookup returns CDR1 SGHAT and CDR2 FQNNGV. The CDR3 is CASSLDRAYEQYF. The covered CDR3 bases are TGTGCCAGCAGCTTAGACAGAGCCTACGAG.

On this clone itself: The CDR3 is cut off 3 residues early in the read; its end comes from the germline J gene. V gene TRBV6-2 or TRBV6-3 combines with J gene TRBJ2-2; perhaps TRBD1 as D (6 bases). Germline V CDR1 and CDR2: MNHEY, SVGEGT. This CDR3 has 15 amino acids. Partial CDR3 DNA: TGTGCCAGCAGTTACGAGCCAGGGGTCCAATCACCG. Translating gives CASSYEPGVQSP. The whole CDR3 protein reads CASSYEPGVQSPLFF.

Concerning this clone: Read coverage stops 3 residues before the CDR3 terminus; the germline J gene supplies the remainder. The gene calls are TRBV5-1 and TRBJ1-1; possible D gene TRBD1, 6 bases. V was pared by 4 bases and J by 2 bases, with 15 bases between. CDR3 length: 15 amino acids. The germline gives CDR1 SGHRS, CDR2 YFSETQ. CDR3 region: CASSLDRPLNTEAFF. CDR3 bases read: TGCGCCAGCAGCCTAGACAGGCCTCTAAACACTGAA.

Concerning this clone: The read terminates 3 residues ahead of where the CDR3 ends, so the germline J gene completes it. V gene TRBV7-9 combines with J gene TRBJ1-2; no firm D call. CDR1 is SEHNR, CDR2 FQNEAQ, per germline (reference sequence). This CDR3 is 12 amino acids long. Trimming removed 7 bases at V and 1 base at J, with 7 bases between. Incomplete CDR3 DNA: TGTGCCAGCACCGGCGGTAACTATGGC. Protein sequence: CASTGGNYG. The full-length CDR3 reads as CASTGGNYGYTF.

A note on this clone: The CDR3 end lies 3 residues beyond the end of the read and is filled in from the germline J gene. The chain couples TRBV19 to TRBJ2-2; 7 bases agree with TRBD1. This CDR3 is built from 15 residues. The germline V gene encodes CDR1 LNHDA and CDR2 SQIVND (reference sequence). CDR3: CASSIGRQGHSPLFF. Incomplete CDR3 DNA: TGTGCCAGTAGTATCGGAAGACAGGGCCATTCACCG.

About this clone itself: From the germline J gene comes the end of the CDR3, since the read stops 3 residues before it. This chain uses TRBV19 with TRBJ1-6; no clear D gene. Trimming stripped 6 bases from V and 2 bases from J, with 11 bases between. The CDR3 is 15 residues long. The germline CDR1 and CDR2 sequences are LNHDA and SQIVND (reference sequence). The CDR3 spells CASSAENAYNSPLHF. CDR3 DNA (partial): TGTGCCAGTAGCGCGGAAAACGCCTATAATTCACCC.

This clone registers medium-sized by frequency. The read terminates 3 residues ahead of where the CDR3 ends, so the germline J gene completes it. V usage is TRBV10-3 and J usage is TRBJ2-5, with TRBD2 as a possible D gene (6 bases). With 7 bases removed from V and 0 bases from J, the gap between germline ends came to 15 bases. Germline CDR1 is ENHRY and CDR2 is SYGVKD. CDR3 length equals 15 residues. The CDR3 loop is CAIKATSRNQETQYF. The sequenced part of the CDR3 DNA is TGTGCCATCAAAGCAACTAGCCGAAACCAAGAGACC.

As to this clone: The read terminates 3 residues ahead of where the CDR3 ends, so the germline J gene completes it. The chain joins TRBV5-1 to TRBJ1-1, with D perhaps TRBD1 (5 bases). V was clipped by 4 bases and J by 6 bases, with 13 bases between them. The CDR3 extends over 13 amino acids. From germline, CDR1 is SGHRS and CDR2 YFSETQ. CDR3 protein: CASSRTRDSEAFF. Incomplete CDR3 DNA: TGCGCCAGCAGCCGGACCAGGGATTCTGAA.

As to this clone: Its ends do not fully match the called genes, so a read error is possible. The read halts 3 residues ahead of the CDR3 end, with the missing end drawn from the germline J gene. The sample has other DNA sequences that encode this CDR3 too. This chain connects TRBV30 to TRBJ1-3, with D possibly matching TRBD1 (5 bases). The CDR3 runs to 15 residues. The germline CDR1 and CDR2 sequences are GTSNPN and SVGIG (reference sequence). Here the CDR3 reads CACTKDSFSGNTIYF. The sequenced CDR3 bases are TGTGCCTGCACCAAAGACAGCTTCTCTGGAAACACA.

On this clone: Coverage ceases 3 residues before the CDR3 finishes, and the germline J gene fills in the end. This chain uses TRBV10-2 with TRBJ2-1; 7 bases are a match to TRBD2. V was pared by 6 bases and J by 1 base, with 9 bases of the junction left unmatched. The germline V gene has CDR1 WSHSY and CDR2 SAAADI. The CDR3 has 16 residues. CDR3: CASRTDGRESYNEQFF. Partial CDR3 DNA: TGCGCCAGCAGAACTGATGGGCGGGAGTCCTACAATGAG.

Points on this clone: Sequencing ends 3 residues short of the CDR3 end; the germline J gene provides the rest. V and J are TRBV7-8 and TRBJ1-5; TRBD1 matches at 12 bases. CDR1 is SGHVS and CDR2 is FQNEAQ in the germline V gene. V trimming: 5 bases; J trimming: 7 bases; junction bases outside the gene matches: 6. The CDR3 sequence is 15 residues long. CDR3 sequence: CASSGTGGKNQPQHF. CDR3 DNA, as far as it was read: TGTGCCAGCAGCGGGACAGGGGGCAAGAACCAGCCC.

On this clone: Read data end 3 residues before the CDR3 end; the end is taken from the germline J gene. This chain joins TRBV19 and TRBJ1-6; tentatively, D is TRBD1 (5 bases). Per the germline V gene, CDR1 is LNHDA and CDR2 is SQIVND (reference sequence). Trimming cost V 3 bases and J 6 bases, with 9 bases left between them. The CDR3 spans 14 residues. The part of the CDR3 DNA that was read is TGTGCCAGTAGTATCGGACAAGCTAATTCACCC. The encoded protein is CASSIGQANSP. In full, the CDR3 reads CASSIGQANSPLHF.

Details on this clone: The read stops 3 residues short of the end of the CDR3; the missing end is completed from the germline J gene. Other nucleotide sequences in the sample specify the same CDR3. This rearrangement joins TRBV5-4 to TRBJ1-3; the match to TRBD1 covers 7 bases. V trimming: 4 bases; J trimming: 4 bases; junction bases outside the gene matches: 5. The germline CDR1 and CDR2 sequences are SGHNT and YYREEE (reference sequence). This CDR3 contains 14 residues. CDR3 bases read: TGTGCCAGCAGCCTACAGGGGAGAGGAAACACC. Translation: CASSLQGRGNT. The whole CDR3 sequence is CASSLQGRGNTIYF.

In the case of this clone: The read ends 3 residues early relative to the CDR3; the germline J gene fills the gap. This sequence joins TRBV7-9 and TRBJ1-1; the match to TRBD1 covers 8 bases. Germline CDR1 and CDR2: SEHNR and FQNEAQ (reference sequence). CDR3 length: 14 amino acids. The CDR3: CASSRADRASPAFF. CDR3 DNA, as far as it was read: TGTGCCAGCAGCCGGGCGGACAGGGCCTCCCCG.

Details on this clone: From the germline J gene comes the end of the CDR3, since the read stops 3 residues before it. The V call is TRBV30, the J call TRBJ1-1; D remains unclear. Germline CDR1 and CDR2: GTSNPN and SVGIG (reference sequence). V shed 3 bases and J shed 7 bases, with 6 bases lying between them. CDR3 size: 10 residues. CDR3 region: CAWSGLEAFF. Incomplete CDR3 DNA: TGTGCCTGGAGCGGACTTGAA.

In the case of this clone: The CDR3 goes on 3 residues after the read ends, and that part is filled in from the germline J gene. The rearrangement joins TRBV18 to TRBJ2-7; D is unresolved. In germline, CDR1 is KGHSH, CDR2 LQKENI. The CDR3 is 13 residues long. Trimming pared 6 bases from V and 0 bases from J, leaving 9 bases between. The DNA read from the CDR3 is TGTGCCAGCTCGTACAGAAGCTCCTACGAG. Amino acids: CASSYRSSYE. The CDR3 in full is CASSYRSSYEQYF.

Worth noting for this clone: From the germline J gene comes the end of the CDR3, since the read stops 3 residues before it. The rearrangement uses TRBV6-2 or TRBV6-3 and TRBJ2-3; weak D call: TRBD2 (5 bases). CDR3 size: 14 residues. The ends were cut back, 7 bases at V and 2 bases at J, with 13 bases in the middle. Germline-derived CDR1 and CDR2 are MNHEY and SVGEGT. Partial CDR3 DNA: TGTGCCAGCAACCAAGCGGCGTACACAGATACG. Its protein is CASNQAAYTDT. The complete CDR3 protein is CASNQAAYTDTQYF.

As to this clone: The read stops 3 residues short of the end of the CDR3; the missing end is completed from the germline J gene. The J gene is TRBJ2-1, the V gene TRBV2; 8 positions agree with TRBD2. Trimming removed 5 bases from V and 9 bases from J; junction bases left unmatched: 12. The CDR3 sequence is 15 residues long. CDR1 SNHLY and CDR2 FYNNEI come from the germline V gene. The sequenced CDR3 bases are TGTGCCAGCAGTTTAGCGGGGACCCTACAGGGTGAG. Translating gives CASSLAGTLQGE. The entire CDR3 protein is CASSLAGTLQGEQFF.

Notes on this clone: From the germline J gene comes the end of the CDR3, since the read stops 3 residues before it. The genes are TRBV30 and TRBJ2-2; TRBD1 might be the D (6 bases). The CDR3 extends over 14 amino acids. Trimming cost V 0 bases and J 2 bases, with 7 bases left between them. The germline V gene encodes CDR1 GTSNPN and CDR2 SVGIG (reference sequence). CDR3 region: CAWSVGHNTGELFF. CDR3 DNA (partial): TGTGCCTGGAGTGTGGGACATAACACCGGGGAG.

To note about this clone: The read gets to within 3 residues of the CDR3 end, and the germline J gene fills in the rest. J is TRBJ1-1 and V is TRBV19; perhaps TRBD1 as D (6 bases). Trimming pared 4 bases from V and 1 base from J, leaving 13 bases between. Germline loops: CDR1 LNHDA, CDR2 SQIVND (reference sequence). The CDR3 length is 15 residues. CDR3 amino acids: CASSNPQDRNTEAFF. CDR3 bases read: TGTGCCAGTAGTAACCCTCAGGACAGGAACACTGAA.